This TCR beta chain was sequenced during a study of shared clonotypes between healthy human individuals. Study-level points and caveats: Larger richness was generally estimated for naive than memory subsets. Sequencing depth was a factor that was expected to affect clonotype sharing among donors.

Produced via immunoSEQ multiplex PCR; TCRdb's table is partial and in-frame only. The sample consists of about 2.3 million clones, 80% to 95% of them appearing once. Germline lookup yields CDR1 MNHEY and CDR2 SMNVEV (reference sequence). This CDR3 contains 14 residues. V was pared by 5 bases and J by 6 bases, with 16 bases between. A word on this clone: Its antigen is as yet unknown.

The receptor's source is a man between 18 and 35 years old in good health. Some clones in this sample may be carry-over from other donors' samples. Input material: naive CD4+ T cells from PBMCs. The subset was: CD45RA+ positively selected. The chain carries TRBV27 and TRBJ1-1; no reliable D call. CDR3 DNA: TGTGCCAGCAGTCCTGAAGGTGGTTTCGCTGAAGCTTTCTTT. Encoded protein: CASSPEGGFAEAFF.